This TCR beta chain was retrieved from a study of blood T cell repertoires in COVID-19. About the research overall: Sample material is recorded as cDNA or gDNA derived from T cells, B-cell-depleted T cells, or PBMCs.

Original handling: Reference gene primer amplification yielded estimated nucleated cell counts. Here immunoSEQ multiplex PCR was the method, and the copy in TCRdb shows in-frame clones only, minus some. The V and J calls and clone size are taken from that table; D and trimming were inferred from the DNA. Of under 140,000 clones in the sample, approximately 90% were seen once. The germline CDR1 and CDR2 sequences are LGHDT and YNNKEL (reference sequence). Germline trimming cut 1 base from V and 7 bases from J; bases unmatched to any gene: 7. This CDR3 has 15 amino acids. Sequenced material: peripheral blood. This TCR derives from a human donor in a cohort sampled during active COVID-19. V and J are TRBV3-1 (or the pseudogene TRBV3-2) and TRBJ2-1, with 7 bases matching TRBD2. CDR3 sequence: CASSQGLAGFNEQFF. In DNA, the CDR3 is TGTGCCAGCAGCCAAGGACTAGCCGGGTTTAATGAGCAGTTCTTC.